These 2 T cell receptor beta chains were all obtained from the same sample, sequenced in a study of cytomegalovirus exposure and HLA in healthy donors. The PCR contained 60 Vbeta and 13 Jbeta primers. Measured with immunoSEQ multiplex PCR; TCRdb has only the in-frame clones, and not every one. The sample includes approximately 89,000 clones, approximately 60% of them seen just once. Material for sequencing was PBMCs. All receptors derive from a woman in her 30s in good health and CMV-seropositive.

Only a few counts were recorded for this clone. The chain uses TRBV28 and TRBJ1-5; 8 bases are shared with TRBD1. This CDR3 spans 17 amino acids. V dropped 10 bases and J dropped 2; count of bases not matched to a gene: 16. Germline V gene data show CDR1 as MDHEN and CDR2 as SYDVKM. This CDR3 is CATFVLGQGKGNQPQHF. The CDR3 DNA follows: TGTGCCACCTTTGTTTTAGGACAGGGAAAGGGCAATCAGCCCCAGCATTTT.

The chain employs TRBV11-2 and TRBJ1-2, with D possibly matching TRBD1 (6 bases). Germline assignment: CDR1 SGHAT and CDR2 FQNNGV. V lost 0 bases and J 6 bases, leaving 14 bases between the germline ends. The CDR3 loop spans 15 amino acids. The CDR3 protein is CASSLDVGQGNGYTF. The CDR3 nucleotides are TGTGCCAGCAGCTTAGACGTTGGGCAGGGGAATGGCTACACCTTC.